The rows below give T cell receptor beta chains drawn from one sample of a study of tumor and adjacent non-tumor tissue in lung cancer. Each CDR3 protein is one row after TCRdb ran MiXCR on the multiplex PCR reads. The data show 60,000 or so distinct CDR3 sequences, 61% seen once. The source material was distant non-tumor lung tissue. The receptors here all came from a man in his 70s with non-small cell lung cancer. CDR3s include the opening cysteine and the closing phenylalanine or tryptophan.

J gene	V gene	CDR3 protein
TRBJ2-7	TRBV29-1	CSVVVAAGVQEQYF
TRBJ1-4	TRBV11-2	CASSPMRGQKLFF
TRBJ2-7	TRBV6-1	CASSADTVWFERYF
TRBJ2-1	TRBV5-6	CASSLVRARGGEQFF
TRBJ2-1	TRBV5-1	CASSFSGRKPEQFF
TRBJ2-1	TRBV7-9	CASTSRGSYNEQFF
TRBJ1-5	TRBV28	CASSLYGRNQPQHF
TRBJ1-5	TRBV5-5	CVSSWGQGSNQPQHF
TRBJ1-5	TRBV4-1	CASSQDPAGAPNQPQHF
TRBJ2-7	TRBV4-2	CASDQEVGGTSYEQYF
TRBJ2-4	TRBV11-3	CASCANRGSAKNIQYF
TRBJ1-6	TRBV5-1	CASSQGLDDSPLHF
TRBJ1-5	TRBV29-1	CSHPAEQGENQPQHF
TRBJ2-2	TRBV6-6	CASNGRAGTGELFF
TRBJ1-1	TRBV20-1	CSASPGLQPRKKNAEAFF
TRBJ2-6	TRBV11-2	CASSSRGVALANVLTF
TRBJ1-6	TRBV28	CASGRVSPLHF